The TCR beta chain under discussion was sequenced for a study of blood T cell repertoires in COVID-19. The wider study: Samples of COVID-19 (acute and convalescent) were obtained from the United States, Italy and Spain.

Authors' processing steps: Scientists estimated how many nucleated cells there were by amplifying reference gene primers. Produced via immunoSEQ multiplex PCR; TCRdb's table is partial and in-frame only. V, J and clone size were drawn from that table, and D and trimming were deduced from the DNA. The sample lists some 200,000 clones; 80% to 85% were seen once. This CDR3 spans 14 amino acids. The junction had 3 bases not matched to a gene; V was cut back by 5 bases and J by 0 bases. Germline V CDR1 and CDR2: MNHEY, SMNVEV (reference sequence). Sequencing was done on a sample of peripheral blood. The V gene is TRBV27, the J gene TRBJ1-2; 7 nucleotides agree with TRBD1. This TCR derives from a human donor with acute or convalescent COVID-19. The donor label of this sample is uncertain. CDR3 residues: CASSGGQPNYGYTF. The CDR3 DNA sequence: TGTGCCAGCAGTGGGGGACAGCCTAACTATGGCTACACCTTC.